Listed below are T cell receptor beta chains from one sample, sequenced in a study of blood T cell repertoires in COVID-19. Clones were sequenced by immunoSEQ multiplex PCR, and TCRdb holds only the in-frame ones, with some missing. This table holds about 120,000 clones, around 78% found once. Input material: peripheral blood. Source of these receptors: a man aged 70 or older with acute or convalescent COVID-19. Each CDR3 is given with its conserved first and last residue. The D gene is left open where the match is weak. The size entry is marked missing in some rows and otherwise reads once, few, many or a size class.

d_call | j_call | v_call | clone_size | cdr3_nt | cdr3_aa
TRBD1 | TRBJ1-2 | TRBV14 | NA | TGTGCCAGCAGCGCCGGGACAGAATATGGCTACACCTTC | CASSAGTEYGYTF
NA | TRBJ2-2 | TRBV5-4 | NA | TGTGCCAGCAGCATCAAACGGGGGGCCGGGGCCGGGGAGCTGTTTTTT | CASSIKRGAGAGELFF
TRBD2 | TRBJ2-5 | TRBV4-2 | NA | TGTGCCAGCAGCGCTCGTAGAACTAGCGTAGGCCAAGAGACCCAGTACTTC | CASSARRTSVGQETQYF
NA | TRBJ2-7 | TRBV12-3/TRBV12-4 | once | TGTGCCAGCAGTTTAGCCCCCGAGGAGCAGTACTTC | CASSLAPEEQYF
TRBD1 | TRBJ1-2 | TRBV2 | NA | TGTGCCAGCAGTAAAGGGGGCGACTATGGCTACACCTTC | CASSKGGDYGYTF
NA | TRBJ1-4 | TRBV4-1 | NA | TGCGCCAGCAGTCTACCGGGACAAGGCCAACCTAATGAAAAACTGTTTTTT | CASSLPGQGQPNEKLFF
NA | TRBJ2-5 | TRBV7-3 | NA | TGTGCCAGCAGCCCCGGACTTGCCCCTCAAGAGACCCAGTACTTC | CASSPGLAPQETQYF
NA | TRBJ1-6 | TRBV9 | few | TGTGCCAGCAGCGTAAACAGTCTTAATTCACCCCTCCACTTT | CASSVNSLNSPLHF
TRBD1 | TRBJ1-1 | TRBV27 | NA | TGTGCCAGCAGTTTACGTCGACAGGGGGCCTTGAACACTGAAGCTTTCTTT | CASSLRRQGALNTEAFF
TRBD2 | TRBJ2-5 | TRBV7-3 | NA | TGTGCCAGCAGCTCCGGACTAGCGAAGAGAGAGACCCAGTACTTC | CASSSGLAKRETQYF
TRBD1 | TRBJ1-2 | TRBV19 | NA | TGTGCCAGTAGTACGGGACAGGGCGGTTTGGGGGGCTACACCTTC | CASSTGQGGLGGYTF
TRBD1 | TRBJ2-7 | TRBV19 | NA | TGTGCCAGTAGTTACCGGGACAGGGGTCGAGAGCAGTACTTC | CASSYRDRGREQYF
NA | TRBJ2-5 | TRBV13 | NA | TGTGCCAGCACCAGCCCCTTCGCGGGAGAGACCCAGTACTTC | CASTSPFAGETQYF
NA | TRBJ1-6 | TRBV30 | few | TGTGCCTGGAGTGTACTCCCAGGGTCCTCCTATAATTCACCCCTCCACTTT | CAWSVLPGSSYNSPLHF
TRBD2 | TRBJ2-5 | TRBV6-2/TRBV6-3 | NA | TGTGCCAGCAGTTACACGGGACTAGCGGGGGACCATCCGCACCAAGAGACCCAGTACTTC | CASSYTGLAGDHPHQETQYF
NA | TRBJ2-5 | TRBV3-1/TRBV3-2 | NA | TGTGCCAGCAGCCCAAAGATGGGCAACAGGAGACAGACCCAGTACTTC | CASSPKMGNRRQTQYF
TRBD1 | TRBJ1-2 | TRBV6-5 | NA | TGTGCCAGCAGTTCCAGACAGGGTCAGGGCTACACCTTC | CASSSRQGQGYTF
NA | TRBJ1-5 | TRBV23-1 | NA | TGCGCCAGCAGTCAAACCCCCGGTTGGCAGCCCCAGCATTTT | CASSQTPGWQPQHF
NA | TRBJ1-3 | TRBV23-1 | NA | TGCGCCAGCAGTCGTACAGGCAAATACTCTGGAAACACCATATATTTT | CASSRTGKYSGNTIYF
NA | TRBJ2-3 | TRBV2 | NA | TGTGCCAGCAACCGGGCAGGGGATACGCAGTATTTT | CASNRAGDTQYF
TRBD1 | TRBJ1-1 | TRBV14 | NA | TGTGCCAGCAGCCAAGATGAGGGACAGGCGAACACTGAAGCTTTCTTT | CASSQDEGQANTEAFF
TRBD2 | TRBJ2-3 | TRBV7-7 | NA | TGTGCTAGCAGCTTAACGGGGAGGGGAGATACGCAGTATTTT | CASSLTGRGDTQYF
TRBD2 | TRBJ2-1 | TRBV7-2 | NA | TGTGCCAGCAGCTTAGCGTCGAGCGGGGGGGTTATTAGGAATGAGCAGTTCTTC | CASSLASSGGVIRNEQFF
NA | TRBJ1-1 | TRBV21-1 | NA | TGTGCCAGCAGCCAAATTCCGGGACAGGTAGTCTTGAACACTGAAGCTTTCTTT | CASSQIPGQVVLNTEAFF
TRBD2 | TRBJ2-3 | TRBV11-2 | NA | TGTGCCAGCAGGGAACTACTCGGGGGGAGTGCAGATACGCAGTATTTT | CASRELLGGSADTQYF
NA | TRBJ2-7 | TRBV9 | NA | TGTGCCAGCAGCGTAGGTAACCCCGGACACGGCTACGAGCAGTACTTC | CASSVGNPGHGYEQYF
NA | TRBJ1-2 | TRBV4-1 | NA | TGCGCCAGCAGCCAAACTTCAACAGGGAACTATGGCTACACCTTC | CASSQTSTGNYGYTF
TRBD1 | TRBJ2-7 | TRBV7-8 | NA | TGTGCCAGCAGTCCCCTGGCACAGGGGTTCTACGAGCAGTACTTC | CASSPLAQGFYEQYF
NA | TRBJ1-2 | TRBV30 | NA | TGTGCCTGGAAAGACGCGGCGATCTATGGCTACACCTTC | CAWKDAAIYGYTF
TRBD2 | TRBJ2-1 | TRBV18 | once | TGTGCCAGCTCACCGAGTAGAGCGGGGGGGAATGAGCAGTTCTTC | CASSPSRAGGNEQFF
TRBD1 | TRBJ2-2 | TRBV4-3 | NA | TGCGCCAGCAGCCAAGATTCATTATCGAGAGGGGGCCACACCGGGGAGCTGTTTTTT | CASSQDSLSRGGHTGELFF
NA | TRBJ1-6 | TRBV4-1 | NA | TGCGCCAGCAGCCAAGTATATTCACCCCTCCACTTT | CASSQVYSPLHF
NA | TRBJ2-5 | TRBV9 | NA | TGTGCCAGCAGCGCGGGTAGTTGGGTGCAAGAGACCCAGTACTTC | CASSAGSWVQETQYF
NA | TRBJ1-4 | TRBV4-1 | NA | TGCGCCAGCAGCCTAAGGACAGCCGAATTCGCAACTAATGAAAAACTGTTTTTT | CASSLRTAEFATNEKLFF
TRBD1 | TRBJ2-7 | TRBV18 | NA | TGTGCCAGCTCACCTCTGGGACAGGACTACGAGCAGTACTTC | CASSPLGQDYEQYF
TRBD2 | TRBJ2-2 | TRBV4-3 | NA | TGCGCCAGCAGCCAAGAGACTAGCGGGTTGAACACCGGGGAGCTGTTTTTT | CASSQETSGLNTGELFF